This T cell receptor beta chain was recorded in a study of neurological immune-mediated disorders. TCRdb re-called the 5' RACE reads with MiXCR, one entry per CDR3 protein. The sample lists over 60,000 distinct CDR3 sequences; 5% to 5.5% were seen once. This clonotype was picked up many times. Sequenced: PBMCs. The clonotype comes from a young woman with multiple sclerosis.

This chain's CDR3 is CASSSTAGGGYTF. CDR3 DNA sequence: TGTGCCAGCAGCTCGACAGCAGGGGGCGGCTACACCTTC. This chain connects TRBV7-3 to TRBJ1-2, with 8 bases matching TRBD1. The CDR3 is 13 residues long. V shed 4 bases, J shed 8 bases, and the junction held 6 bases outside the gene matches. Germline V gene data show CDR1 as SGHTA and CDR2 as FQGTGA.